This T cell receptor beta chain originates from a study of blood T cell repertoires in COVID-19 (dated by TCRdb to the early 2020s). Study-wide context: Samples from collaborators originated in the United States, Italy and Spain and spanned both the acute and convalescent phases of COVID-19. The prospective study material was composed of cDNA or gDNA derived from T cells, B-cell-depleted T cells, or PBMCs. Subjects who had been exposed to COVID-19, were actively infected with it, or had recovered from it provided the deeply sampled blood TCRbeta repertoires that made up the dataset. The repertoires were released in a freely available public database intended as a resource for research on the immune response to SARS-CoV-2. The samples were drawn from two sources: the first 160 participants of the ongoing ImmuneRACE study, and 1,200 or so subjects contributed by 6 global collaborators. The sample metadata nearly always contained a de-identified subject ID, COVID-19 status, age in years and sex. HLA class I and class II types, where available, came from metadata supplied by the sample provider rather than from assay-based typing.

Participants in the prospective study were enrolled through a virtual design, were aged roughly 18 to 95 years, and lived in approximately 24 United States geographic areas. In the prospective study, cohorts were assigned on the basis of participant-reported clinical history obtained from a screening survey and a study questionnaire. Mobile phlebotomists in the prospective study collected whole blood, serum and a nasopharyngeal or oropharyngeal swab from every participant. Prospective study participants could optionally give additional blood draws and questionnaires over a roughly 2-month period. Prospective study blood samples were shipped either frozen or at room temperature before DNA extraction. TCRbeta CDR3 regions were amplified from genomic DNA by means of the immunoSEQ Assay, a bias-controlled multiplex PCR. Per the source publication's procedure: The number of nucleated cells in each sample was estimated by amplification of reference gene primers within the assay. Sequence reads were collapsed and filtered to measure the absolute abundance of every unique TCRbeta CDR3 rearrangement. Productive Simpson clonality was computed per sample as the square root of Simpson's diversity index over productive rearrangements. TCRdb holds this immuneACCESS table with in-frame rearrangements only. Some clones are missing; in checked studies, unresolved V genes explain under half, and the rest has no known cause. V, J and clone size were drawn from that table, and D and trimming were deduced from the DNA. In all, the sample holds roughly 180,000 clones, and around 83% of those were seen once. In total, the top ten clones hold less than 4.5% of the sample.

About this clone itself: Its cognate antigen has yet to be identified. The input lacks base qualities; no much larger clone sits a single base away.

Points the paper makes about the study in general: The amount of clinical and demographic metadata varied by source and participant and was provided uncurated.

CDR1 and CDR2 are drawn from the germline V gene: SGHNT, YENEEA. V trim: 4 bases; J trim: 4 bases; unmatched bases: 4. The CDR3 sequence holds 16 residues, the cysteine and phenylalanine included. Only the CDR3 part of the read is kept: 48 bases, read in frame from the first base. Material: PBMCs or T cells enriched from blood (not recorded which). The source of this sequence is a woman aged 45-59 years in a cohort exposed to, infected with or recovered from COVID-19 (not recorded which). Rearrangement joined TRBV11-3 to TRBJ2-1; 13 bases in the middle match TRBD2. The CDR3 loop reads CASSSGTSGVYNEQFF. The DNA sequence is given as TGTGCCAGCAGCTCAGGGACTAGCGGGGTTTACAATGAGCAGTTCTTC.